Below, 8 T cell receptor beta chains from the same sample are listed, as sequenced in a study of beta chain features in type 1 diabetes. Expressed TCRB transcripts were sequenced because the entire RNA isolate underwent reverse transcription. Data came from immunoSEQ multiplex PCR; TCRdb stores just in-frame clones and leaves some out. This sample carries 810,000 or so clones, about 17% of them seen once, and the ten largest clones take around 0.02%. The sequenced sample was naive CD4+ T cells from blood. The receptors stem from a woman aged 18 to 35 in good health.

This chain connects TRBV6-6 to TRBJ1-1; the D gene is possibly TRBD1 (6 bases). Trimming removed 6 bases at V and 4 bases at J, with 12 bases between. The germline V gene has CDR1 MNHNY and CDR2 SVGAGI (reference sequence). The CDR3 spans 13 residues. As DNA, the CDR3 is TGTGCCAGCAGACTACAGGGATCCACTGAAGCTTTCTTT. Its protein product is CASRLQGSTEAFF.

V is TRBV7-2 and J is TRBJ2-5; D may match TRBD1 or TRBD2 (6 bases each). CDR3 length: 15 amino acids. CDR1 and CDR2 (germline): SGHTA, FQGNSA. Trimming pared 3 bases from V and 5 bases from J, leaving 16 bases between. CDR3 nucleotides: TGTGCCAGCAGCTTGGGGGGCGCGGGGATGGAGACCCAGTACTTC. Protein sequence: CASSLGGAGMETQYF.

This clone has more than one count but fewer than ten. V usage is TRBV28 and J usage is TRBJ2-7, with no clear D. Germline V gene lookup returns CDR1 MDHEN and CDR2 SYDVKM. V was clipped by 3 bases and J by 2 bases, with 11 bases between them. The CDR3 is 14 amino acids. The CDR3 nucleotides are TGTGCCAGCAGTTTTTTCGCAGCCACCTACGAGCAGTACTTC. Amino acid sequence: CASSFFAATYEQYF.

CDR3 DNA: TGTGCCAGCAGTTCCCCCGGAGGATCCTACGAGCAGTACTTC. Amino acid sequence: CASSSPGGSYEQYF. V is TRBV6-5 and J is TRBJ2-7; weak D call: TRBD2 (5 bases). V lost 4 bases, J lost 1 base, and 11 bases lay in between. The CDR3 is 14 residues long. Germline CDR1 is MNHEY and CDR2 is SVGAGI.

The chain uses TRBV2 and TRBJ2-7, with D perhaps matching TRBD2 (6 bases). The CDR3 consists of 16 residues. The V end lost 5 bases, the J end lost 4 bases, and 21 bases lay between the germline ends. Germline CDR1 and CDR2: SNHLY and FYNNEI. The CDR3 sequence: CASSYRDFRLIYEQYF. The CDR3 DNA sequence: TGTGCCAGCAGTTACCGGGACTTCCGTCTAATTTACGAGCAGTACTTC.

This clone was detected a few times. This specimen includes other DNA sequences encoding the same CDR3. The genes are TRBV7-2 and TRBJ2-7, with D possibly called TRBD1 or TRBD2 (5 bases each). Deletions cut 1 base from V and 4 bases from J, with 11 bases between. The CDR3 runs to 14 residues. Per the germline V gene, CDR1 is SGHTA and CDR2 is FQGNSA. DNA for the CDR3: TGTGCCAGCAGCTTAGAAAGGGGAGCGTACGAGCAGTACTTC. It codes for CASSLERGAYEQYF.

This clone was seen more than once but under ten times. DNA for the CDR3: TGTGCCAGCAGCTTAGACAGAAGGTCCTACAATGAGCAGTTCTTC. This encodes CASSLDRRSYNEQFF. The chain uses TRBV11-1 and TRBJ2-1; D not resolved. V lost 1 base, J lost 1 base, and 8 bases lay in between. The length of the CDR3 is 15 residues. Per the germline V gene, CDR1 is SGHAT and CDR2 is FQDESV (reference sequence).

J is TRBJ2-3 and V is TRBV6-5, with D uncertain. The CDR3 sequence is 14 residues long. V was pared by 2 bases and J by 4 bases, with 10 bases between. Germline lookup yields CDR1 MNHEY and CDR2 SVGAGI. The CDR3: CASSYTYAADTQYF. Written as DNA, the CDR3 is TGTGCCAGCAGTTACACTTACGCGGCAGATACGCAGTATTTT.